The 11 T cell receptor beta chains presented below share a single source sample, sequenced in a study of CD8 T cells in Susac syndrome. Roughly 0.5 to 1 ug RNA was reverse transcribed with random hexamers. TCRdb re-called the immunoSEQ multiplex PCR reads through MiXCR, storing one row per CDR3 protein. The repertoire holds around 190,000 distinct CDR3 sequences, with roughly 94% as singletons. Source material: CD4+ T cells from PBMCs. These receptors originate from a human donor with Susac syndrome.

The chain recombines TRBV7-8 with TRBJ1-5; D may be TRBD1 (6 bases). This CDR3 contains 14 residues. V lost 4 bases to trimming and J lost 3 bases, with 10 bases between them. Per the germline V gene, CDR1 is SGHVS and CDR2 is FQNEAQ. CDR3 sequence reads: CASSYGTINQPQHF. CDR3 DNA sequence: TGTGCCAGCAGCTACGGGACAATCAATCAGCCCCAGCATTTT.

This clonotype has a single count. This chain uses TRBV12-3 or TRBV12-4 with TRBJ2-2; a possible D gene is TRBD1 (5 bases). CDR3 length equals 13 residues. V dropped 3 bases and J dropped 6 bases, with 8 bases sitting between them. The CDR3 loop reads CASSFWGSGELFF. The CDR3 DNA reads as TGTGCCAGCAGTTTCTGGGGCTCCGGGGAGCTGTTTTTT.

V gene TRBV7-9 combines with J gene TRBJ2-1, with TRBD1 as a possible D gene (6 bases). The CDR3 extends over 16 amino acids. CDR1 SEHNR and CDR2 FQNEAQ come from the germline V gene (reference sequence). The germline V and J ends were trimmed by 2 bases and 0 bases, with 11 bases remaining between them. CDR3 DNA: TGTGCCAGCAGCTTAACTCAGGGGCGCTCCTACAATGAGCAGTTCTTC. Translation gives CASSLTQGRSYNEQFF.

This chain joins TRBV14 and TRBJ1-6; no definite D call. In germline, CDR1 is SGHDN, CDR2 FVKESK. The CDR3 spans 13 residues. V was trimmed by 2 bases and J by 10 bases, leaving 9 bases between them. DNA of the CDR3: TGTGCCAGCAGCCAAACGGGATTCTCACCCCTCCACTTT. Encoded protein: CASSQTGFSPLHF.

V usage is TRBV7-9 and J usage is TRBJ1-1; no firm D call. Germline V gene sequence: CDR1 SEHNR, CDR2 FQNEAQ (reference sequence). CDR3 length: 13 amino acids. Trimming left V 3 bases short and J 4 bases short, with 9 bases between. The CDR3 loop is CASSLKDATEAFF. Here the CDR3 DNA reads TGTGCCAGCAGCTTGAAGGACGCCACTGAAGCTTTCTTT.

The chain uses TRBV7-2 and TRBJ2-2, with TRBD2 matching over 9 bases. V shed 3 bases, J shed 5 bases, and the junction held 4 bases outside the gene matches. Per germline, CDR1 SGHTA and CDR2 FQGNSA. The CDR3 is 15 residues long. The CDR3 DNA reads TGTGCCAGCAGCTTTGTAGCGGGGGAAACCGGGGAGCTGTTTTTT. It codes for CASSFVAGETGELFF.

For the CDR3, the DNA is TGCGCCAGCAGTGTGGGGACAGGGGGCAAAGATGAGCAGTTCTTC. This encodes CASSVGTGGKDEQFF. V usage is TRBV10-1 and J usage is TRBJ2-1; 12 bases map to TRBD1. Germline values: CDR1 WNHNN, CDR2 SYGVQD (reference sequence). The J segment lost 8 bases and the V segment lost 4 bases, leaving 6 bases of the junction unmatched. The CDR3 runs to 15 residues.

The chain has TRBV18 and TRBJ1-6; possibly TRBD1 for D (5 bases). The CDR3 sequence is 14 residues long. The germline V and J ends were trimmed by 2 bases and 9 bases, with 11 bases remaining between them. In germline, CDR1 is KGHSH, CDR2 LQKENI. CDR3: CASSPDSQRSPLHF. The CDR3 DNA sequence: TGTGCCAGCTCACCAGACAGCCAACGTTCACCCCTCCACTTT.

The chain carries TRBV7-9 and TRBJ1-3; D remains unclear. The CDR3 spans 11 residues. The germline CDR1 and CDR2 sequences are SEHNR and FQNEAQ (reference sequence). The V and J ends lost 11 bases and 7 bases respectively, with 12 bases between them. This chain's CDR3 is CALGSGNTIYF. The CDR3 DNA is TGTGCCTTGGGGTCCGGGAACACCATATATTTT. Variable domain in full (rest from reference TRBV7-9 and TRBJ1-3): DTGVSQNPRHKITKRGQNVTFRCDPISEHNRLYWYRQTLGQGPEFLTYFQNEAQLEKSRLLSDRFSAERPKGSFSTLEIQRTEQGDSAMYLCALGSGNTIYFGEGSWLTVV.

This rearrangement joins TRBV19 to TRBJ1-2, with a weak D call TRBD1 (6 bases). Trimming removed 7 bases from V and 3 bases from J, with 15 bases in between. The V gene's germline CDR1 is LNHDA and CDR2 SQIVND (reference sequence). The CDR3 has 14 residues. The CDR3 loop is CASTKRGLDYGYTF. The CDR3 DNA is TGTGCCAGTACCAAGAGGGGGTTGGACTATGGCTACACCTTC.

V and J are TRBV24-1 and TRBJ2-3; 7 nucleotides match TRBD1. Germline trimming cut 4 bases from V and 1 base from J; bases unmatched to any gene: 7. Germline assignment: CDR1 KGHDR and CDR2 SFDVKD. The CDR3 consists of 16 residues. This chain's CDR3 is CATSDSRGSGTDTQYF. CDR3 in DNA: TGTGCCACCAGTGACTCCAGGGGGTCTGGCACAGATACGCAGTATTTT.